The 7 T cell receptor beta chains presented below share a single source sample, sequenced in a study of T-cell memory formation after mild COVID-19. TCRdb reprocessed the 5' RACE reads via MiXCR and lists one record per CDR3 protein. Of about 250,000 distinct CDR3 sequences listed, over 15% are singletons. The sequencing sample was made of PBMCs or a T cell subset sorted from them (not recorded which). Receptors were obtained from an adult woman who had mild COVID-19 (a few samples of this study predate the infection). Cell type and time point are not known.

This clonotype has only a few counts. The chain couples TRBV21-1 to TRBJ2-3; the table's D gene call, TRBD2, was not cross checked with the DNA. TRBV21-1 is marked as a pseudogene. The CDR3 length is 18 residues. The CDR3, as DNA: TGTGCCAGCAGCAAAGTAACGGAACTAGCGGGGGGCACAGATACGCAGTATTTT. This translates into CASSKVTELAGGTDTQYF.

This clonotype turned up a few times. The CDR3 sequence is CASSPTLTGNTEAFF. In DNA form, the CDR3 reads TGTGCCAGTAGCCCCACCTTGACAGGGAACACTGAAGCTTTCTTT. The chain employs TRBV19 and TRBJ1-1; weak D call: TRBD1 (6 bases). The length of the CDR3 is 15 residues. V dropped 6 bases and J dropped 1 base, with 15 bases sitting between them. CDR1 and CDR2 (germline): LNHDA, SQIVND (reference sequence).

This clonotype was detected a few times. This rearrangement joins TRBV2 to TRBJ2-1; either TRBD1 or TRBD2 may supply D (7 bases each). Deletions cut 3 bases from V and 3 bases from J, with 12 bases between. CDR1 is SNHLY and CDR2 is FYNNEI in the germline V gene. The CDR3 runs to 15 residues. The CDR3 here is CASSEGRGGYNEQFF. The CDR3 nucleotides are TGTGCCAGCAGTGAGGGCAGGGGGGGCTACAATGAGCAGTTCTTC. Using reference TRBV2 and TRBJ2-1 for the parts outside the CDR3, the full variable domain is EPEVTQTPSHQVTQMGQEVILRCVPISNHLYFYWYRQILGQKVEFLVSFYNNEISEKSEIFDDQFSVERPDGSNFTLKIRSTKLEDSAMYFCASSEGRGGYNEQFFGPGTRLTVL.

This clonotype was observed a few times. In DNA form, the CDR3 reads TGTGCCAGCAGTAGAGACGCTCGGGACTATGGCTACACCTTC. This gives the protein CASSRDARDYGYTF. This chain joins TRBV27 and TRBJ1-2; D is ambiguous. This CDR3 is 14 amino acids long. V was cut by 5 bases and J by 3 bases, with 13 bases left in between. In germline, CDR1 is MNHEY, CDR2 SMNVEV (reference sequence).

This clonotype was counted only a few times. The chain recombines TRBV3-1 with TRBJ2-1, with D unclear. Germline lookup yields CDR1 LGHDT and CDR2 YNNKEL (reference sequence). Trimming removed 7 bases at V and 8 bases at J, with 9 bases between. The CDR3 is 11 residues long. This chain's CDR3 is CASTSLDEQFF. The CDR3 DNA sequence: TGTGCCAGCACATCTTTGGATGAGCAGTTCTTC.

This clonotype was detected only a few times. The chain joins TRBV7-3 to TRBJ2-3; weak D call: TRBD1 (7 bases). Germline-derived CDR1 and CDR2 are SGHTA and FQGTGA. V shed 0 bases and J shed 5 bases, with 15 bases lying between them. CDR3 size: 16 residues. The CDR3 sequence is CASSLTSQGGGDTQYF. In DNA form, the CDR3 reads TGTGCCAGCAGCTTAACTAGTCAGGGGGGAGGAGATACGCAGTATTTT.

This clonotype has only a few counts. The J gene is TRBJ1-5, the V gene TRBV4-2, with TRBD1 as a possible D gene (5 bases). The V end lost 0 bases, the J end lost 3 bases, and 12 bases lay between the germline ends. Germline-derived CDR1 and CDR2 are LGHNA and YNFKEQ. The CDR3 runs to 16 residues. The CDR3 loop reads CASSQDAGTNNQPQHF. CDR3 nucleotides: TGTGCCAGCAGCCAAGACGCAGGGACTAACAATCAGCCCCAGCATTTT.